This record looks at one T cell receptor (beta chain) sequence and its context. The CDR3 length is 12 residues. The trim removed 4 bases at V and 9 bases at J, leaving 3 bases unmatched. From germline, CDR1 is MNHEY and CDR2 SMNVEV (reference sequence). The source of the sample is a study of blood T cell repertoires in COVID-19. Across the whole study: COVID-19 samples from acute and convalescent phases originated in the United States, Italy and Spain.

Sequencing was performed with immunoSEQ multiplex PCR; in TCRdb, only in-frame clones are kept and a portion is missing. The table records fewer than 350,000 clones, roughly 85% of them present only once. This clonotype originated in a woman aged 25 to 45 who had been exposed to COVID-19. The sequencing input was PBMCs or T cells enriched from blood (not recorded which). V gene TRBV27 combines with J gene TRBJ2-1; 7 positions agree with TRBD2. The CDR3: CASSWTSGEQFF. DNA for the CDR3: TGTGCCAGCAGTTGGACTAGTGGTGAGCAGTTCTTC.